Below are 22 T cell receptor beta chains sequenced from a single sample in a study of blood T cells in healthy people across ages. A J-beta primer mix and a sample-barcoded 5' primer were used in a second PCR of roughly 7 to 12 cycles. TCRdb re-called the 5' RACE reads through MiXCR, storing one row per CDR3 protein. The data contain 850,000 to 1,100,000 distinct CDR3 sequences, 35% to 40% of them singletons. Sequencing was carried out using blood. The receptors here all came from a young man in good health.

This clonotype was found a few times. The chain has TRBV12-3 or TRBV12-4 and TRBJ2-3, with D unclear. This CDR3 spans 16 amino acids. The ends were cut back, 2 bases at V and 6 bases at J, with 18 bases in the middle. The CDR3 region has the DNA TGTGCCAGCAGTTTACTCTCAAACCCCCTATGGGATACGCAGTATTTT. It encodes CASSLLSNPLWDTQYF.

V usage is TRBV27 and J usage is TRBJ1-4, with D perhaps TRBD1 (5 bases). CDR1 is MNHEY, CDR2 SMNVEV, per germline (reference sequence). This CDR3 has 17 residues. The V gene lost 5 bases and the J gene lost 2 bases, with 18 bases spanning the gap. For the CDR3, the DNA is TGTGCCAGCAGTCCAGACCGCTCAGGGTCGACTAATGAAAAACTGTTTTTT. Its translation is CASSPDRSGSTNEKLFF.

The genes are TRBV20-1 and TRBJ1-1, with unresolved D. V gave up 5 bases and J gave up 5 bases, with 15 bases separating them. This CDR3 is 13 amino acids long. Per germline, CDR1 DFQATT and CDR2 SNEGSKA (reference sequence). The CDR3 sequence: CSARSGDGTEAFF. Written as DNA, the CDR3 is TGCAGTGCTCGGAGCGGGGATGGGACTGAAGCTTTCTTT.

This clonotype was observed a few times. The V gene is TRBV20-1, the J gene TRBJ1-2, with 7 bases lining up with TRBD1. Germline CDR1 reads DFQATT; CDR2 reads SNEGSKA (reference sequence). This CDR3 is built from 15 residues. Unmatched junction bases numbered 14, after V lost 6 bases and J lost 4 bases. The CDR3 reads CSARIHTGQLYGYTF. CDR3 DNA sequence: TGCAGTGCGCGTATCCACACGGGACAGCTCTATGGCTACACCTTC.

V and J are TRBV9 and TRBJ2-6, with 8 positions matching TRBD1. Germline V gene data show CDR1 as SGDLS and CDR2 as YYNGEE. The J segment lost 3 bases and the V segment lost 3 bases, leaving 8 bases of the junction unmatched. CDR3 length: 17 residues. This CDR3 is CASSGGQGRFGANVLTF. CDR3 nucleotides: TGTGCCAGCAGCGGAGGACAGGGAAGGTTTGGGGCCAACGTCCTGACTTTC.

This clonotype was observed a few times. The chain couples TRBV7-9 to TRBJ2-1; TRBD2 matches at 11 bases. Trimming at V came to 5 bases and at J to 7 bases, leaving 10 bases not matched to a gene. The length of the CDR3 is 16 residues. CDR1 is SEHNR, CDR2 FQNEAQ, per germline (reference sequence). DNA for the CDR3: TGTGCCAGCAGCCCCCCCCTAGCGGGGGGCCTTAATGAGCAGTTCTTC. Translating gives CASSPPLAGGLNEQFF.

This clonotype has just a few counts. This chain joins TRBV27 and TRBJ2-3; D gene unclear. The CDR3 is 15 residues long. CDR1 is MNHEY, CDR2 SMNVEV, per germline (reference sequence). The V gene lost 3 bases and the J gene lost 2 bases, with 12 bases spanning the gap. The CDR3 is CASSLALETTDTQYF. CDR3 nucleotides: TGTGCCAGCAGTTTGGCATTAGAAACCACAGATACGCAGTATTTT.

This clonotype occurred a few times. The CDR3 is CSARDSAVGTEAFF. Written as DNA, the CDR3 is TGCAGTGCTAGAGATTCGGCAGTTGGTACTGAAGCTTTCTTT. J is TRBJ1-1 and V is TRBV20-1; D uncertain. The germline V gene encodes CDR1 DFQATT and CDR2 SNEGSKA (reference sequence). V shed 0 bases and J shed 5 bases, with 13 bases lying between them. This CDR3 contains 14 residues.

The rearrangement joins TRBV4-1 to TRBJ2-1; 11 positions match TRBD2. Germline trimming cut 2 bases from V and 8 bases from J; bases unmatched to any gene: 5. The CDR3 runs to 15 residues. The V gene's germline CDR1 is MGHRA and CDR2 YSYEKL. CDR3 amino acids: CASSQIAGGDYEQFF. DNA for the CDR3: TGCGCCAGCAGCCAAATAGCGGGGGGGGACTATGAGCAGTTCTTC.

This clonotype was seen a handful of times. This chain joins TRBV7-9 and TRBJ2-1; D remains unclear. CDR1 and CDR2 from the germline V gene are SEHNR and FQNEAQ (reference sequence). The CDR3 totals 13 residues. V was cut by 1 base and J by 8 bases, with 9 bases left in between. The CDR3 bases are TGTGCCAGCAGCTTAGTGGCAGCCGATGAGCAGTTCTTC. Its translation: CASSLVAADEQFF.

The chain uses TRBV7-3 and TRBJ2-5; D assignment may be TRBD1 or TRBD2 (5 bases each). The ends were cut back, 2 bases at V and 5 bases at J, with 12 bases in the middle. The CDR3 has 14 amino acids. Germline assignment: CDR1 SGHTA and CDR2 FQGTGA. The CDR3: CASSLEGFGETQYF. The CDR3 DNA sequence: TGTGCCAGCAGCTTAGAGGGGTTCGGGGAGACCCAGTACTTC.

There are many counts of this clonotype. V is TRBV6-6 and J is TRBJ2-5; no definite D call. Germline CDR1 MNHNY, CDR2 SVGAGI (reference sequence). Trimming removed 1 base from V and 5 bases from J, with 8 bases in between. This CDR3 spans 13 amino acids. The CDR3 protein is CASSYWGRETQYF. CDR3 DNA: TGTGCCAGCAGTTACTGGGGAAGGGAGACCCAGTACTTC.

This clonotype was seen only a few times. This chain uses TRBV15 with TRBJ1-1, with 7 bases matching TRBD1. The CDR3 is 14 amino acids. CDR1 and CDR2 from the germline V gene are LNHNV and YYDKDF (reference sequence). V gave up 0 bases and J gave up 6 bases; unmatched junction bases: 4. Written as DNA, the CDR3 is TGTGCCACCAGCAGAGAAAGGAGGGGGCCTGAAGCTTTCTTT. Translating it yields CATSRERRGPEAFF.

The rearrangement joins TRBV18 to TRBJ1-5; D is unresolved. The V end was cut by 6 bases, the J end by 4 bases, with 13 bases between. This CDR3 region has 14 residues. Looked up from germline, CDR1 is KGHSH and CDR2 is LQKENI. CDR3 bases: TGTGCCAGCTCGCAGCTCAGGCAAAATCAGCCCCAGCATTTT. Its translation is CASSQLRQNQPQHF.

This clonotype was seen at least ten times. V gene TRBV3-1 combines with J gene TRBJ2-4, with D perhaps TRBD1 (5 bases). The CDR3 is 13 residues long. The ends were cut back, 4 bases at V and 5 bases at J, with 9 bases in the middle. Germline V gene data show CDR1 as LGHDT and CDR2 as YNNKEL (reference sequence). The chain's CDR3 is CASSPGSQNIQYF. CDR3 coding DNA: TGTGCCAGCAGCCCAGGGTCCCAAAACATTCAGTACTTC.

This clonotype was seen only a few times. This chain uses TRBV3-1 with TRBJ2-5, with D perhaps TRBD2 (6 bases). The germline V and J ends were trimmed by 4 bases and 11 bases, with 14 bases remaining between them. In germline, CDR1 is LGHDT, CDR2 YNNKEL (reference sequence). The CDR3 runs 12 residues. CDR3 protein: CASSPLGGVQYF. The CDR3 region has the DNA TGTGCCAGCAGCCCACTGGGGGGTGTTCAGTACTTC.

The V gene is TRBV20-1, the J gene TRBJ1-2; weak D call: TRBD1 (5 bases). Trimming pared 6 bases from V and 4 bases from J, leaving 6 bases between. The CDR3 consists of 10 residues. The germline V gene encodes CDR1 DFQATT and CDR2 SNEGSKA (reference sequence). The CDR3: CSARGYGYTF. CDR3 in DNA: TGCAGTGCGAGGGGCTATGGCTACACCTTC.

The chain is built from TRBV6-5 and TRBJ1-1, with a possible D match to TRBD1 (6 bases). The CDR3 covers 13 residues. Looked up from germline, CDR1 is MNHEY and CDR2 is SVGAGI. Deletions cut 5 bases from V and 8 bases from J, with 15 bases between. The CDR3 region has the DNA TGTGCCAGCAGTCCAGGGGCCAACCGAGAAGCTTTCTTT. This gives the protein CASSPGANREAFF.

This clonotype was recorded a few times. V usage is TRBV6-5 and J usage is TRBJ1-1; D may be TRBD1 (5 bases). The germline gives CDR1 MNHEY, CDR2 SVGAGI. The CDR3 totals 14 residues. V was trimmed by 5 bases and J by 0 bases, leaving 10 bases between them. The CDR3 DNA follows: TGTGCCAGCAGTCCCAGACAGCTGAACACTGAAGCTTTCTTT. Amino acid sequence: CASSPRQLNTEAFF.

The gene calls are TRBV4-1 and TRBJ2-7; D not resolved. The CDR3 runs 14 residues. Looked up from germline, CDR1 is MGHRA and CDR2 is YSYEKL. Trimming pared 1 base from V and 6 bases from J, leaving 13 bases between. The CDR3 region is CASSQVPGPTEQYF. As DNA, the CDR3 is TGCGCCAGCAGCCAAGTACCCGGTCCTACCGAGCAGTACTTC.

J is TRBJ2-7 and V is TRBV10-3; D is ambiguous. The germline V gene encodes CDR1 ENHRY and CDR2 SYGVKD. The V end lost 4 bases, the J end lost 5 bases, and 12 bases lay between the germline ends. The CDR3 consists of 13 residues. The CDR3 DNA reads TGTGCCATCAGTGCTGGGGTGCCCGACGAGCAGTACTTC. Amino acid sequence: CAISAGVPDEQYF.

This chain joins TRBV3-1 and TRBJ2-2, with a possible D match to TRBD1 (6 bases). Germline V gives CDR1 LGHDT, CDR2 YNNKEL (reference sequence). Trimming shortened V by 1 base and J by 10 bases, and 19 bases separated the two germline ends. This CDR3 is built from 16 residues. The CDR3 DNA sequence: TGTGCCAGCAGCCAAGCTGTGATGGACAGAGGGACGGAGCTGTTTTTT. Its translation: CASSQAVMDRGTELFF. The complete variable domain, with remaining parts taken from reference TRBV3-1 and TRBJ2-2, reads DTAVSQTPKYLVTQMGNDKSIKCEQNLGHDTMYWYKQDSKKFLKIMFSYNNKELIINETVPNRFSPKSPDKAHLNLHINSLELGDSAVYFCASSQAVMDRGTELFFGEGSRLTVL.